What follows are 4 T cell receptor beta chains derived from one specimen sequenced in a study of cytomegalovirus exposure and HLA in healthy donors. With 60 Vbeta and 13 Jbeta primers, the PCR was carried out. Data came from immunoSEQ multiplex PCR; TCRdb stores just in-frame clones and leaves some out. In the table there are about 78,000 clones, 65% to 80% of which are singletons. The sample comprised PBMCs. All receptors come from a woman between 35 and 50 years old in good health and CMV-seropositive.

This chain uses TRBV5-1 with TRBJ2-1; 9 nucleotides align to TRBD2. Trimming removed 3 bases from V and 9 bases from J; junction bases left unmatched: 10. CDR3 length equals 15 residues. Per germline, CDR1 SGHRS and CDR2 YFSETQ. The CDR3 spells CASSSEPGLAGEQFF. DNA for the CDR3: TGCGCCAGCAGCTCAGAACCGGGACTAGCAGGTGAGCAGTTCTTC.

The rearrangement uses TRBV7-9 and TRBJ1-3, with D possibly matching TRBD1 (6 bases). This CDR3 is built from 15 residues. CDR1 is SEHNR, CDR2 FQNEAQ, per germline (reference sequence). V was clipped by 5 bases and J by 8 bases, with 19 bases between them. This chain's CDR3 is CASSPQRQGLDTIYF. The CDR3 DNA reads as TGTGCCAGCAGCCCACAAAGGCAGGGGTTGGACACCATATATTTT.

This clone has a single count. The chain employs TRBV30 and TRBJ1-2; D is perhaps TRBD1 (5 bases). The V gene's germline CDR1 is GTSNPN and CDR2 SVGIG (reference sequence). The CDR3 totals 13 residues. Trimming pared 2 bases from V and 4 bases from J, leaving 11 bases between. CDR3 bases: TGTGCCTGGAGTTTGCTAGGGGCCTATGGCTACACCTTC. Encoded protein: CAWSLLGAYGYTF.

CDR3 nucleotides: TGTGCCAGCAGCTCTGCGGACATAGGGGGTAACTATGGCTACACCTTC. Translating it yields CASSSADIGGNYGYTF. The chain employs TRBV28 and TRBJ1-2; D possibly corresponds to TRBD1 (6 bases). The germline CDR1 and CDR2 sequences are MDHEN and SYDVKM. The length of the CDR3 is 16 residues. Deletions cut 6 bases from V and 1 base from J, with 18 bases between.